Below are 18 T cell receptor beta chains sequenced from a single sample in a study of T cell repertoires in cytomegalovirus infection. A single record per CDR3 protein comes from TCRdb applying MiXCR to the reads. The sample has 200,000 to 300,000 distinct CDR3 sequences, approximately 8.3% seen once. Sample: PBMCs. The source is a human donor in good health (CMV status not recorded). Some clones in this sample may be carry-over from other donors' samples.

This clonotype came up many times. J is TRBJ2-2 and V is TRBV7-6; D uncertain. V was cut by 9 bases and J by 2 bases, with 13 bases left in between. Germline CDR1 reads SGHVS; CDR2 reads FNYEAQ. CDR3 length: 14 residues. The CDR3 nucleotides are TGTGCCAGTTTAGGCCCTACCAACACCGGGGAGCTGTTTTTT. It specifies CASLGPTNTGELFF. The complete variable domain, with remaining parts taken from reference TRBV7-6 and TRBJ2-2, reads GAGVSQSPRYKVTKRGQDVALRCDPISGHVSLYWYRQALGQGPEFLTYFNYEAQQDKSGLPNDRFSAERPEGSISTLTIQRTEQRDSAMYRCASLGPTNTGELFFGEGSRLTVL.

This clonotype was found many times. The rearrangement uses TRBV7-2 and TRBJ2-7; D remains unclear. This CDR3 region has 12 residues. V lost 4 bases to trimming and J lost 3 bases, with 7 bases between them. The V gene's germline CDR1 is SGHTA and CDR2 FQGNSA. This chain's CDR3 is CASSSIYYEQYF. In nucleotides, the CDR3 is TGTGCCAGCAGCTCAATCTACTACGAGCAGTACTTC.

This clonotype showed up many times. V usage is TRBV20-1 and J usage is TRBJ2-7; D perhaps matches TRBD2 (6 bases). Germline CDR1 DFQATT, CDR2 SNEGSKA (reference sequence). The V and J ends lost 3 bases and 0 bases respectively, with 15 bases between them. The CDR3 totals 15 residues. The CDR3 loop reads CSARGSSVSSYEQYF. The CDR3 DNA reads as TGCAGTGCTAGGGGTTCTAGCGTCAGCTCCTACGAGCAGTACTTC.

This clonotype was counted at least ten times. The rearrangement uses TRBV20-1 and TRBJ1-1; D might be TRBD1 (5 bases). The CDR3 length is 16 residues. The V end lost 0 bases, the J end lost 1 base, and 15 bases lay between the germline ends. The germline CDR1 and CDR2 sequences are DFQATT and SNEGSKA (reference sequence). This chain's CDR3 is CSARDPRAGTNTEAFF. CDR3 DNA sequence: TGCAGTGCTAGAGATCCCCGAGCAGGGACGAACACTGAAGCTTTCTTT.

This clonotype was picked up many times. CDR3 sequence: CASSLLGGIAYNEQFF. CDR3 nucleotides: TGTGCCAGCAGCTTACTAGGCGGGATCGCCTACAATGAGCAGTTCTTC. This sequence joins TRBV7-2 and TRBJ2-1; D possibly corresponds to TRBD2 (6 bases). From germline, CDR1 is SGHTA and CDR2 FQGNSA. The V gene lost 2 bases and the J gene lost 2 bases, with 13 bases spanning the gap. This CDR3 has 16 amino acids. Full variable domain (remainder filled in from reference TRBV7-2 and TRBJ2-1): GAGVSQSPSNKVTEKGKDVELRCDPISGHTALYWYRQSLGQGLEFLIYFQGNSAPDKSGLPSDRFSAERTGGSVSTLTIQRTQQEDSAVYLCASSLLGGIAYNEQFFGPGTRLTVL.

This clonotype has a count of ten or more. V gene TRBV5-5 combines with J gene TRBJ2-5, with 7 bases lining up with TRBD2. The length of the CDR3 is 17 residues. CDR1 SGHKS and CDR2 YYEKEE come from the germline V gene (reference sequence). Unmatched junction bases numbered 16, after V lost 4 bases and J lost 4 bases. Here the CDR3 DNA reads TGTGCCAGCAGCCTACGTTTGAGGGGAGGGAAGGTAGAGACCCAGTACTTC. Translated, it gives CASSLRLRGGKVETQYF.

This clonotype turned up a few times. This rearrangement joins TRBV15 to TRBJ2-5; tentative D call: TRBD2 (7 bases). Germline CDR1 is LNHNV and CDR2 is YYDKDF (reference sequence). Trimming took off 0 bases at V and 7 bases at J, with 12 bases between the two ends. The CDR3 contains 14 residues. CDR3 nucleotides: TGTGCCACCAGCAGAGACACAGGGAGGGTGACCCAGTACTTC. It specifies CATSRDTGRVTQYF.

This clonotype has at least ten counts. The genes are TRBV7-2 and TRBJ2-5; tentative D call: TRBD1 (6 bases). Per the germline V gene, CDR1 is SGHTA and CDR2 is FQGNSA. CDR3 length: 13 residues. The V and J ends lost 4 bases and 5 bases respectively, with 11 bases between them. The CDR3 loop is CASSSTGPETQYF. In DNA form, the CDR3 reads TGTGCCAGCAGCTCCACAGGGCCGGAGACCCAGTACTTC. Together with reference TRBV7-2 and TRBJ2-5, the CDR3 gives the full variable domain: GAGVSQSPSNKVTEKGKDVELRCDPISGHTALYWYRQSLGQGLEFLIYFQGNSAPDKSGLPSDRFSAERTGGSVSTLTIQRTQQEDSAVYLCASSSTGPETQYFGPGTRLLVL.

This clonotype was detected many times. The chain combines TRBV6-2 or TRBV6-3 with TRBJ2-7; the D is unclear. Trimming shortened V by 8 bases and J by 3 bases, and 17 bases separated the two germline ends. This CDR3 has 14 amino acids. Per the germline V gene, CDR1 is MNHEY and CDR2 is SVGEGT. As DNA, the CDR3 is TGTGCCAGCGCCTATGCAGGAAAGGACTACGAGCAGTACTTC. As protein: CASAYAGKDYEQYF.

This clonotype was found a few times. The V and J genes are TRBV12-3 or TRBV12-4 and TRBJ2-7, with D perhaps matching TRBD1 (7 bases). The CDR3 sequence is 14 residues long. Deletions cut 3 bases from V and 5 bases from J, with 14 bases between. The CDR3, as DNA: TGTGCCAGCAGTTTCGGCAGGGGGGCCCACGAGCAGTACTTC. It is translated as CASSFGRGAHEQYF.

This chain joins TRBV20-1 and TRBJ2-7; 7 bases line up with TRBD2. Germline V gene lookup returns CDR1 DFQATT and CDR2 SNEGSKA (reference sequence). The CDR3 is 15 residues long. The trim removed 0 bases at V and 7 bases at J, leaving 12 bases unmatched. The CDR3 DNA reads as TGCAGTGCTAGAGATCATGGGACTACATCACGAGAGCAGTACTTC. This encodes CSARDHGTTSREQYF.

This clonotype occurred many times. This sequence joins TRBV7-8 and TRBJ1-2; 12 positions match TRBD1. V dropped 5 bases and J dropped 7; count of bases not matched to a gene: 8. The CDR3 spans 15 residues. Germline loops: CDR1 SGHVS, CDR2 FQNEAQ. CDR3 in amino acids: CASSPRDRGLIGYTF. The CDR3 DNA reads TGTGCCAGCAGCCCCCGGGACAGGGGGCTAATTGGCTACACCTTC.

Ten or more counts support this clonotype. The gene calls are TRBV7-2 and TRBJ1-1; the match to TRBD1 covers 8 bases. CDR1 and CDR2 from the germline V gene are SGHTA and FQGNSA. The V gene end was trimmed by 1 base and the J gene end by 3 bases; junction bases not matched to a gene: 10. The CDR3 contains 17 residues. The CDR3 nucleotides are TGTGCCAGCAGCTTAGGTGGGACCGGGACAGGAGACACTGAAGCTTTCTTT. Translation gives CASSLGGTGTGDTEAFF.

The rearrangement joins TRBV30 to TRBJ2-5; 7 positions match TRBD2. CDR3 length: 12 residues. Trimming took 5 bases from V and 1 from J; bases not matched to a gene: 1. Germline-derived CDR1 and CDR2 are GTSNPN and SVGIG (reference sequence). The CDR3 DNA is TGTGCCTGGGAGCGGGGCCAAGAGACCCAGTACTTC. Its translation: CAWERGQETQYF.

V usage is TRBV29-1 and J usage is TRBJ2-3; D uncertain. Per the germline V gene, CDR1 is SQVTM and CDR2 is ANQGSEA. Trimming took 6 bases from V and 6 from J, leaving 13 bases between them. The CDR3 is 12 residues long. DNA for the CDR3: TGCAGCGTGAAGGACGGCGTGGATACGCAGTATTTT. Amino acids: CSVKDGVDTQYF.

The sample holds a few counts of this clonotype. The V call is TRBV6-2 or TRBV6-3, the J call TRBJ2-1, with D perhaps TRBD1 or TRBD2 (6 bases each). This CDR3 is built from 13 residues. In germline, CDR1 is MNHEY, CDR2 SVGEGT. Trimming left V 2 bases short and J 7 bases short, with 9 bases between. CDR3 region: CASSYTGRNEQFF. The CDR3 coding sequence is TGTGCCAGCAGTTACACAGGGAGGAATGAGCAGTTCTTC.

This clonotype was seen repeatedly, ten times or more. The V call is TRBV19, the J call TRBJ1-5, with 12 bases aligning to TRBD1. The V and J ends lost 4 bases and 6 bases, in that order; junction bases with no gene match: 7. Germline-derived CDR1 and CDR2 are LNHDA and SQIVND (reference sequence). The CDR3 extends over 16 amino acids. For the CDR3, the DNA is TGTGCCAGTAGTACGAAGGGGACAGGGGGCGGTCAGCCCCAGCATTTT. As protein: CASSTKGTGGGQPQHF.

The chain employs TRBV29-1 and TRBJ1-1; D is uncertain. CDR1 is SQVTM, CDR2 ANQGSEA, per germline. This CDR3 is built from 11 residues. V dropped 7 bases and J dropped 8 bases, with 14 bases sitting between them. As DNA, the CDR3 is TGCAGCGCCCTCCGGGGAGCCGAAGCTTTCTTT. Encoded protein: CSALRGAEAFF.